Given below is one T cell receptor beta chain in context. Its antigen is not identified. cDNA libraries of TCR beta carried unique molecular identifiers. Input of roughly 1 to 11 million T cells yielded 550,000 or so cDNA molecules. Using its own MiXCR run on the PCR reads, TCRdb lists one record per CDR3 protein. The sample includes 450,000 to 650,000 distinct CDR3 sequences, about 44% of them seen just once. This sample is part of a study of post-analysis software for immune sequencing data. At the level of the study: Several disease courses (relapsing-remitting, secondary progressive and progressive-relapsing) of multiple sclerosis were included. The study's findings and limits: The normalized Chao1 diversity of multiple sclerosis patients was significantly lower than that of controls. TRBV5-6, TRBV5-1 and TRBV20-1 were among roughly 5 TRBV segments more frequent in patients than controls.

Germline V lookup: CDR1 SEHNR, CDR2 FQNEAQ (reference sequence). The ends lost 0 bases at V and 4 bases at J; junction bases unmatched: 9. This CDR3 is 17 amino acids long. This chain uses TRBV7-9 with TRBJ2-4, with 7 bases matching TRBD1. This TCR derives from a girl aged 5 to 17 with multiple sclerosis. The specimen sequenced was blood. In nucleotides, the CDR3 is TGTGCCAGCAGCTTAGCTACTTCCACAGGGGTTAAAAACATTCAGTACTTC. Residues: CASSLATSTGVKNIQYF.